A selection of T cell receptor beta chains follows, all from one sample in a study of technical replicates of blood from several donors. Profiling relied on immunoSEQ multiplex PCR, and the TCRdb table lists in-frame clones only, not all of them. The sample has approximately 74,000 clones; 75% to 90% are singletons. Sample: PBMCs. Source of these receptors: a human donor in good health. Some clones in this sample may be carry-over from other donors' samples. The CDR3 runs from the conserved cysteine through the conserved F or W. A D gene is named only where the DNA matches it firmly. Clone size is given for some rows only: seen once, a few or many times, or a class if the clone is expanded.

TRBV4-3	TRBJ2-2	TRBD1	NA	TGCGCCAGCAGCCGGGACAGCGCCTCTTACACCGGGGAGCTGTTTTTT	CASSRDSASYTGELFF
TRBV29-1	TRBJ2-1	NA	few	TGCAGCGTTATCAGGGCCGATGAGCAGTTCTTC	CSVIRADEQFF
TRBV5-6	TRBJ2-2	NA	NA	TGTGCCAGCAGCTCCCCTGGTTCGTGGGAGAGTTTCGTCACCGGGGAGCTGTTTTTT	CASSSPGSWESFVTGELFF
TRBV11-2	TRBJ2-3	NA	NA	TGTGCCAGCAGCTTAGTCTCAGATACGCAGTATTTT	CASSLVSDTQYF
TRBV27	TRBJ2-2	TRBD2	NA	TGTGCCAGCAGGCTAGCGGGATACACCGGGGAGCTGTTTTTT	CASRLAGYTGELFF
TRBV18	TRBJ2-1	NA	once	TGTGCCAGCTCACCACCGGACTTAGGTGAGCAGTTCTTC	CASSPPDLGEQFF
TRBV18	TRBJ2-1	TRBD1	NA	TGTGCCAGCTCACTCCGGACAGGGGTGAACAATGAGCAGTTCTTC	CASSLRTGVNNEQFF
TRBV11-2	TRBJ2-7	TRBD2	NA	TGTGCCAGCAGCTCGCTAGCGGGGGGGCACGAGCAGTACTTC	CASSSLAGGHEQYF
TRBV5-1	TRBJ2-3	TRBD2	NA	TGCGCCAGCAGCCACTCTACTAGCGGGGGGAGAATCACAGATACGCAGTATTTT	CASSHSTSGGRITDTQYF
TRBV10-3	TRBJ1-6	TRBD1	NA	TGTGCCATCGGGACAGGGGCCTCACCCCTCCACTTT	CAIGTGASPLHF
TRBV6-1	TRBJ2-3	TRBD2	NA	TGTGCCAGCAGGGGGAGCGGGGGAGGCACAGATACGCAGTATTTT	CASRGSGGGTDTQYF
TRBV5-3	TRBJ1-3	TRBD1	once	TGTGCCAGAAGCAGGGGACAGGGAAATTGGTTCGGAAACACCATATATTTT	CARSRGQGNWFGNTIYF
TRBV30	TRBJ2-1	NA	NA	TGTGCCTGGAGTGGGGTTAGCCTCTACAATGAGCAGTTCTTC	CAWSGVSLYNEQFF
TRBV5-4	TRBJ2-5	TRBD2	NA	TGTGCCAGCAGCCCAGGGGGACTAGCGCACCAAGAGACCCAGTACTTC	CASSPGGLAHQETQYF
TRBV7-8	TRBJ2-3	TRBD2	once	TGTGCCAGCAGCTCTCCTTGGACTAGCGGGGGAGCTAGCACAGATACGCAGTATTTT	CASSSPWTSGGASTDTQYF
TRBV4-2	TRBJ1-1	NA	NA	TGTGCCAGCAGCTGGGGAGGACCGAACACTGAAGCTTTCTTT	CASSWGGPNTEAFF
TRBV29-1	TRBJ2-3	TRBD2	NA	TGCAGCAAACTAGCGGGGGGGAACACAGATACGCAGTATTTT	CSKLAGGNTDTQYF
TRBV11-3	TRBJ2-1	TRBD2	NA	TGTGCCAGCAGCTTGTGGGCTAGCGGGAACAATGAGCAGTTCTTC	CASSLWASGNNEQFF
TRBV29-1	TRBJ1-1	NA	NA	TGCAGCGTTACGGTAGTGAACACTGAAGCTTTCTTT	CSVTVVNTEAFF
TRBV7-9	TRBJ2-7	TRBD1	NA	TGTGCCAGCAGCCGGGGACAGGGGGGTTCCGAGCAGTACTTC	CASSRGQGGSEQYF
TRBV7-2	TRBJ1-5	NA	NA	TGTGCCAGCAGCTTAGACAGTAGCAATCAGCCCCAGCATTTT	CASSLDSSNQPQHF
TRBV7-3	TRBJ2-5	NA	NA	TGTGCCAGCAGCTTATCCAGGGAAGAGACCCAGTACTTC	CASSLSREETQYF
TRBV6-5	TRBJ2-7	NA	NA	TGTGCCAGCAGTAAAGCGACAGGATCCTACGAGCAGTACTTC	CASSKATGSYEQYF
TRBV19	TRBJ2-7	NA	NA	TGTGCCAGTAGAGCCCCGTCGACTTCCGAGCAGTACTTC	CASRAPSTSEQYF
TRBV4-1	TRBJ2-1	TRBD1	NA	TGCGCCAGCAGCCATGTTACAGGGGGAACCACTGAGCAGTTCTTC	CASSHVTGGTTEQFF
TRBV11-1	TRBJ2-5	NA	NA	TGTGCCAGCAGCTTAGCTGGGTCGGGGGCCCAGTACTTC	CASSLAGSGAQYF
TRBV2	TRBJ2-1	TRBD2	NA	TGTGCCAGCTTGCGGGAGAGCTCCTACAATGAGCAGTTCTTC	CASLRESSYNEQFF
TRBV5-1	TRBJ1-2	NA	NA	TGCGCCAGCAGCTTGGGAGCGGGGCAGGGACTTACCGGCTACACCTTC	CASSLGAGQGLTGYTF
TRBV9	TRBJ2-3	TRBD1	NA	TGTGCCAGCAGCCCGTGGGACAGGGACACAGATACGCAGTATTTT	CASSPWDRDTDTQYF
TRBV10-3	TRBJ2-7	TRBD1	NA	TGTGCCATCAGTGACGGGACAGGGTCCTCCTACGAGCAGTACTTC	CAISDGTGSSYEQYF
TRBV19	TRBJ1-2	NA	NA	TGTGCCAGTAGCCACGTGAACTGGGGAGAGGGCTACACCTTC	CASSHVNWGEGYTF
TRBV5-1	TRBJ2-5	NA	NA	TGCGCCAGCAGCTTGAGGGACAACCAAGAGACCCAGTACTTC	CASSLRDNQETQYF
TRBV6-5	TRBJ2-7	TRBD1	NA	TGTGCCATCAACGGCGAGGGACAGGGGGTACGCGAGCAGTACTTC	CAINGEGQGVREQYF
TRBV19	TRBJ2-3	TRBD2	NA	TGTGCCAGTAGTAGATTCAGTAGCGGGGGGGCTACAGATACGCAGTATTTT	CASSRFSSGGATDTQYF
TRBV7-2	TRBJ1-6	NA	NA	TGTGCCAGCAGGGGGGACACCCCTATGGTTTCACCCCTCCACTTT	CASRGDTPMVSPLHF
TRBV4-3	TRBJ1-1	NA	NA	TGCGCCAGCAGCCAAGATCTAGGGGAAGGAGTCTTGAACACTGAAGCTTTCTTT	CASSQDLGEGVLNTEAFF
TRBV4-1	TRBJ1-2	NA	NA	TGCGCCAGCAGCCAAGACAGGTCACCTGGTAGTGGCTACACCTTC	CASSQDRSPGSGYTF
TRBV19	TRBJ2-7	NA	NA	TGTGCCAGCGCCAGGGTCGCAAGCTCCTACGAGCAGTACTTC	CASARVASSYEQYF
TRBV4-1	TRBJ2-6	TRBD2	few	TGCGCCAGCAGCCAAGGACTAGCTCGTGGGGCCAACGTCCTGACTTTC	CASSQGLARGANVLTF
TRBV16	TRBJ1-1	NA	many	TGTGCCAGCGCCAGGTCCCAGCCGAACACTGAAGCTTTCTTT	CASARSQPNTEAFF
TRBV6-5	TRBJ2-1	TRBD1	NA	TGTGCCAGCAGTCCGGGGACAGGGGGCAAGAATGAGCAGTTCTTC	CASSPGTGGKNEQFF
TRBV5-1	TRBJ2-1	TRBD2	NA	TGCGCCAGCAGCGAGCCCGGGACTAGCGGGGTGAGAAAGAGGAATGAGCAGTTCTTC	CASSEPGTSGVRKRNEQFF
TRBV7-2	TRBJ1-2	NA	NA	TGTGCCAGCAGCTTAGGACAGGAAGGGGGCTACACCTTC	CASSLGQEGGYTF